This T cell receptor (beta chain) derives from a study of T-cell reconstitution after alpha-beta-depleted transplantation in children. Study-level findings and limits: Hyperexpanded clones declined; after one year, newly produced T cells mostly supplied diversity.

CDR1 and CDR2 from the germline V gene are LNHNV and YYDKDF (reference sequence). The CDR3 runs to 15 residues. The V segment lost 5 bases and the J segment 1 base; nucleotides outside the gene matches: 7. Preparation of the TCRbeta library involved a method that used unique molecular identifiers. A single record per CDR3 protein comes from TCRdb applying MiXCR to the PCR reads. The sample has tens of thousands of distinct CDR3 sequences, 44% seen once. This clonotype appeared a few times. The antigen is unknown. The chain has TRBV15 and TRBJ2-7; 8 bases match TRBD2. The source was PBMCs, mostly from graft donor cells, collected 360 days after TCRalphabeta/CD19-depleted stem cell transplant. This TCR derives from a male patient aged 10 to 17 who had a stem cell transplant for acute lymphoblastic leukemia, so the T cells may come from the graft donor. CDR3 in amino acids: CATSAPGLGSYEQYF. CDR3 DNA: TGTGCCACCAGCGCACCGGGACTAGGTTCCTACGAGCAGTACTTC.